This passage covers 27 T cell receptor beta chains from one sample sequenced in a study of regulatory T cells in long-lasting Graves disease. Time point described: persistent/refractory GD, antithyroid drugs over 5 years with positive TRAb. Making the TCR library involved RNA that had been extracted from PBMCs. iRepertoire HTBI primers and Arm-PCR of CDR3 regions built TCR beta libraries. TCRdb re-called the multiplex PCR reads through MiXCR, storing one row per CDR3 protein. The sample consists of almost 350,000 distinct CDR3 sequences, around 20% of them appearing once. This specimen was peripheral blood mononuclear cells (PBMCs), taken when the disease was refractory, from a patient treated with antithyroid drugs. These receptors originate from a female donor with Graves disease.

This clonotype came up a few times. The V call is TRBV10-3, the J call TRBJ1-5, with 7 bases that match TRBD1. J was trimmed by 7 bases and V by 6 bases; bases with no gene match: 15. The CDR3 consists of 16 residues. CDR1 ENHRY and CDR2 SYGVKD come from the germline V gene. CDR3 region: CAISRDSGRGAQPQHF. The CDR3 DNA sequence: TGTGCCATCAGCCGGGACAGCGGGCGTGGTGCCCAGCCCCAGCATTTT.

This clonotype appeared many times. This rearrangement joins TRBV20-1 to TRBJ1-6, with 9 bases that match TRBD1. The CDR3 runs 16 residues. V lost 3 bases, J lost 8 bases, and 11 bases stayed unmatched. Germline-derived CDR1 and CDR2 are DFQATT and SNEGSKA (reference sequence). In DNA, the CDR3 is TGCAGTGCTAGTGGCGTGGGGACAGGGAAGCATTCACCCCTCCACTTT. Its translation: CSASGVGTGKHSPLHF.

This chain joins TRBV19 and TRBJ1-5; D call uncertain. The germline CDR1 and CDR2 sequences are LNHDA and SQIVND (reference sequence). V shed 2 bases and J shed 9 bases, with 11 bases lying between them. CDR3 length: 13 residues. The chain's CDR3 is CASSITARGPQHF. The CDR3 nucleotides read TGTGCCAGTAGTATAACAGCCCGGGGGCCCCAGCATTTT.

The rearrangement joins TRBV3-1 to TRBJ2-7; TRBD1 agrees at 9 bases. The germline V gene has CDR1 LGHDT and CDR2 YNNKEL (reference sequence). V lost 4 bases, J lost 6 bases, and 7 bases stayed unmatched. This CDR3 is 14 amino acids long. For the CDR3, the DNA is TGTGCCAGCAGCCGGGGCGTGACAGGGGGCGAGCAGTACTTC. Its translation is CASSRGVTGGEQYF.

The chain uses TRBV20-1 and TRBJ1-5, with 9 bases identical to TRBD1. There are 16 residues in the CDR3. The V gene end was trimmed by 3 bases and the J gene end by 1 base; junction bases not matched to a gene: 7. CDR1 is DFQATT, CDR2 SNEGSKA, per germline (reference sequence). The CDR3 sequence is CSASWRDRVSNQPQHF. Here the CDR3 DNA reads TGCAGTGCTAGTTGGAGGGACAGGGTCAGCAATCAGCCCCAGCATTTT.

The chain is built from TRBV5-1 and TRBJ2-2; 8 bases agree with TRBD1. The germline CDR1 and CDR2 sequences are SGHRS and YFSETQ. This CDR3 spans 15 amino acids. The V and J ends lost 3 bases and 4 bases, in that order; junction bases with no gene match: 5. In DNA, the CDR3 is TGCGCCAGCAGCTGGGACAGGTCGGGCACCGGGGAGCTGTTTTTT. This encodes CASSWDRSGTGELFF.

This clonotype was seen ten or more times. The rearrangement uses TRBV12-5 and TRBJ2-5; 11 bases match TRBD2. Unmatched junction bases numbered 6, after V lost 4 bases and J lost 2 bases. The CDR3 contains 16 residues. CDR1 is LGHNT, CDR2 FRNRAP, per germline. CDR3 protein: CASGSRIAGGQETQYF. CDR3 in DNA: TGTGCTAGTGGTTCCCGGATAGCGGGGGGGCAAGAGACCCAGTACTTC.

This clonotype has at least ten counts. The rearrangement uses TRBV12-3 or TRBV12-4 and TRBJ2-7, with TRBD2 identical over 13 bases. The V segment lost 3 bases and the J segment 5 bases; nucleotides outside the gene matches: 16. The CDR3 runs 19 residues. CDR3 amino acids: CASSFDLFGTSGKSDEQYF. CDR3 nucleotides: TGTGCCAGCAGTTTCGATCTGTTTGGGACTAGCGGGAAGTCGGACGAGCAGTACTTC.

This clonotype was counted at least ten times. This chain uses TRBV12-3 or TRBV12-4 with TRBJ2-4; D is unresolved. The CDR3 length is 12 residues. V gave up 7 bases and J gave up 7 bases, with 11 bases separating them. CDR3 sequence (DNA): TGTGCCAGCACTCCCGCGGAGAACATTCAGTACTTC. Translated: CASTPAENIQYF.

In its sample, this clonotype was seen many times. The chain has TRBV28 and TRBJ2-7; perhaps TRBD2 as D (6 bases). The V and J ends lost 1 base and 2 bases respectively, with 9 bases between them. The CDR3 loop spans 14 amino acids. CDR1 and CDR2 from the germline V gene are MDHEN and SYDVKM. The CDR3 coding sequence is TGTGCCAGCAGTTTATCCCGGAGGGCCTACGAGCAGTACTTC. Translated: CASSLSRRAYEQYF. The whole variable domain, remainder taken from reference TRBV28 and TRBJ2-7, is DVKVTQSSRYLVKRTGEKVFLECVQDMDHENMFWYRQDPGLGLRLIYFSYDVKMKEKGDIPEGYSVSREKKERFSLILESASTNQTSMYLCASSLSRRAYEQYFGPGTRLTVT.

Ten or more counts support this clonotype. The rearrangement links TRBV7-2 to TRBJ2-7, with D possibly called TRBD1 or TRBD2 (5 bases each). The CDR3 covers 13 residues. The germline V gene encodes CDR1 SGHTA and CDR2 FQGNSA. V lost 5 bases, J lost 0 bases, and 8 bases lay in between. This CDR3 reads CASSEGTSYEQYF. In nucleotides, the CDR3 is TGTGCCAGCAGCGAGGGGACCTCCTACGAGCAGTACTTC.

This clonotype was observed a handful of times. The J gene is TRBJ2-5, the V gene TRBV7-9, with D uncertain. The CDR3 has 15 amino acids. CDR1 is SEHNR and CDR2 is FQNEAQ in the germline V gene (reference sequence). V dropped 0 bases and J dropped 1 base, with 9 bases sitting between them. CDR3 nucleotide sequence: TGTGCCAGCAGCTTAGCCTCATACACCCAAGAGACCCAGTACTTC. Its protein is CASSLASYTQETQYF.

This clonotype appeared a few times. The chain links TRBV18 to TRBJ1-2, with D maybe TRBD1 (6 bases). CDR3 length equals 17 residues. Trimming shortened V by 3 bases and J by 4 bases, and 21 bases separated the two germline ends. The germline gives CDR1 KGHSH, CDR2 LQKENI. The CDR3 DNA sequence: TGTGCCAGCTCACCGGGGTTGCAGGGGCCCCTAGGCTATGGCTACACCTTC. Translation gives CASSPGLQGPLGYGYTF. Filled out from reference TRBV18 and TRBJ1-2, the complete variable domain reads NAGVMQNPRHLVRRRGQEARLRCSPMKGHSHVYWYRQLPEEGLKFMVYLQKENIIDESGMPKERFSAEFPKEGPSILRIQQVVRGDSAAYFCASSPGLQGPLGYGYTFGSGTRLTVV.

This clonotype was seen ten or more times. The CDR3 is CASREDPTQETQYF. CDR3 in DNA: TGTGCCAGCAGAGAGGACCCCACACAAGAGACCCAGTACTTC. This chain uses TRBV12-3 or TRBV12-4 with TRBJ2-5, with D uncertain. V was trimmed by 6 bases and J by 2 bases, leaving 13 bases between them. The CDR3 runs to 14 residues.

The V and J genes are TRBV3-1 and TRBJ1-5, with D unclear. Germline assignment: CDR1 LGHDT and CDR2 YNNKEL (reference sequence). Trimming removed 1 base at V and 6 bases at J, with 4 bases between. The CDR3 length is 12 residues. CDR3 residues: CASSQGFQPQHF. CDR3 bases: TGTGCCAGCAGCCAAGGTTTTCAGCCCCAGCATTTT.

In this sample, this clonotype turned up a few times. The chain is built from TRBV5-6 and TRBJ1-1; no definite D call. With 3 bases removed from V and 6 bases from J, the gap between germline ends came to 15 bases. This CDR3 region has 14 residues. Germline CDR1 and CDR2: SGHDT and YYEEEE. The DNA for the CDR3 is TGTGCCAGCAGCTCCCCAACGAGGCGGGCTGAAGCTTTCTTT. Protein product: CASSSPTRRAEAFF.

The J gene is TRBJ2-1, the V gene TRBV11-3; D gene uncertain. Germline CDR1 and CDR2: SGHNT and YENEEA. The CDR3 is 14 amino acids. The ends were cut back, 8 bases at V and 1 base at J, with 12 bases in the middle. The CDR3 here is CASATATSYNEQFF. The DNA of the CDR3 is TGTGCCAGCGCCACGGCTACATCCTACAATGAGCAGTTCTTC.

This clonotype was detected many times. The rearrangement uses TRBV12-3 or TRBV12-4 and TRBJ2-2, with TRBD2 matching 10 bases. The CDR3 loop spans 15 amino acids. Trimming cost V 2 bases and J 6 bases; bases outside gene matches: 3. CDR3 DNA sequence: TGTGCCAGCAGTTTAAGCGGGGGGGCCTCCGGGGAGCTGTTTTTT. This codes for CASSLSGGASGELFF.

This clonotype was seen many times. The genes are TRBV11-2 and TRBJ1-2; possibly TRBD1 for D (6 bases). Deletions cut 5 bases from V and 2 bases from J, with 12 bases between. There are 14 residues in the CDR3. Germline loops: CDR1 SGHAT, CDR2 FQNNGV. CDR3 nucleotides: TGTGCCAGCAGCCCTCGGACAGCAAACTATGGCTACACCTTC. Its translation: CASSPRTANYGYTF. Variable domain in full (rest from reference TRBV11-2 and TRBJ1-2): EAGVAQSPRYKIIEKRQSVAFWCNPISGHATLYWYQQILGQGPKLLIQFQNNGVVDDSQLPKDRFSAERLKGVDSTLKIQPAKLEDSAVYLCASSPRTANYGYTFGSGTRLTVV.

This clonotype is categorized as medium-sized. The chain carries TRBV12-3 or TRBV12-4 and TRBJ2-7; D gene ambiguous. Trimming removed 2 bases at V and 3 bases at J, with 8 bases between. CDR3 length equals 13 residues. The chain's CDR3 is CASSLRHNYEQYF. The CDR3 coding sequence is TGTGCCAGCAGTTTACGGCATAACTACGAGCAGTACTTC.

V is TRBV7-2 and J is TRBJ2-2; possible D gene TRBD2, 6 bases. V dropped 5 bases and J dropped 4 bases, with 17 bases sitting between them. Germline lookup yields CDR1 SGHTA and CDR2 FQGNSA. This CDR3 region has 16 residues. The CDR3 loop reads CASSGGTGRGTGELFF. The CDR3 coding sequence is TGTGCCAGCAGCGGGGGGACGGGGAGAGGCACCGGGGAGCTGTTTTTT.

The rearrangement joins TRBV7-9 to TRBJ2-7, with D perhaps matching TRBD2 (7 bases). Trimming left V 0 bases short and J 5 bases short, with 11 bases between. This CDR3 is built from 14 residues. The germline V gene has CDR1 SEHNR and CDR2 FQNEAQ (reference sequence). The CDR3 sequence is CASSLAGGRHEQYF. The CDR3 region has the DNA TGTGCCAGCAGCTTAGCGGGGGGGCGGCACGAGCAGTACTTC.

This chain joins TRBV4-1 and TRBJ2-7, with 9 bases that match TRBD1. This CDR3 has 16 amino acids. Losses at the gene ends were 5 bases for V and 2 bases for J; bases not matched to a gene: 10. Germline V gene sequence: CDR1 MGHRA, CDR2 YSYEKL. In nucleotides, the CDR3 is TGCGCCAGCAGCACAGGGGGCTTAGGCCGACCCTACGAGCAGTACTTC. Translated: CASSTGGLGRPYEQYF.

This clonotype was observed a few times. The J gene is TRBJ2-7, the V gene TRBV30; 7 bases are a match to TRBD2. This CDR3 has 13 amino acids. V shed 3 bases and J 6 bases; nucleotides not matched to a gene: 8. Looked up from germline, CDR1 is GTSNPN and CDR2 is SVGIG (reference sequence). CDR3 protein: CAWSWGSGGEQYF. As DNA, the CDR3 is TGTGCCTGGAGCTGGGGTTCGGGGGGCGAGCAGTACTTC. Looking up the rest from reference TRBV30 and TRBJ2-7 gives the full variable domain: SQTIHQWPATLVQPVGSPLSLECTVEGTSNPNLYWYRQAAGRGLQLLFYSVGIGQISSEVPQNLSASRPQDRQFILSSKKLLLSDSGFYLCAWSWGSGGEQYFGPGTRLTVT.

This clonotype showed up many times. The CDR3 DNA is TGTGCCAGCTCACCAAAACCTAACACTGAAGCTTTCTTT. This sequence encodes CASSPKPNTEAFF. The chain joins TRBV18 to TRBJ1-1; D is uncertain. CDR1 KGHSH and CDR2 LQKENI come from the germline V gene. The V and J ends lost 2 bases and 2 bases respectively, with 6 bases between them. The CDR3 runs to 13 residues.

The chain joins TRBV7-2 to TRBJ1-2; a weak D match, TRBD1 (5 bases). V gave up 3 bases and J gave up 0 bases, with 23 bases separating them. Germline lookup yields CDR1 SGHTA and CDR2 FQGNSA. The CDR3 sequence is 19 residues long. The CDR3 loop is CASSFQGILSRRANYGYTF. The DNA for the CDR3 is TGTGCCAGCAGCTTCCAGGGCATCCTTTCTCGTCGAGCTAACTATGGCTACACCTTC.

V gene TRBV19 combines with J gene TRBJ1-5; 9 bases are shared with TRBD1. The ends lost 1 base at V and 2 bases at J; junction bases unmatched: 6. The CDR3 has 17 residues. Germline CDR1 reads LNHDA; CDR2 reads SQIVND (reference sequence). The CDR3 sequence: CASSIAQGARGNQPQHF. The DNA for the CDR3 is TGTGCCAGTAGTATAGCACAGGGGGCACGTGGCAATCAGCCCCAGCATTTT.